This record covers a single T cell receptor beta chain. No antigen is known for it. Compared with germline, one end of the junction differs, possibly owing to a read error. Other DNA sequences of this sample code for an identical CDR3. The sample comes from a study of control samples from healthy donors and cancer patients (dated by TCRdb to about 2020). The germline V gene encodes CDR1 KGHSH and CDR2 LQKENI. Including the terminal cysteine and phenylalanine, the CDR3 comprises 13 residues. Of all the DNA, just the CDR3 is kept, 39 bases in frame from base 1. Libraries came from the immunoSEQ multiplex PCR assay. TCRdb took this table from immuneACCESS and kept in-frame rearrangements with V and J called. Such tables lack part of the clones; where checked against another copy, unresolved V genes explain under half of the gap, and the rest is unexplained. The table for this sample lists over 100,000 clones; 80% to 95% of them were counted only once. Less than 7% of the sample lies in the top ten.

The chain is encoded by TRBV18 joined to TRBJ1-1, with no confidently assigned D gene. This receptor was obtained from a man younger than 30 in good health. Specimen: blood. In nucleotides, the sequence is TGTGCCAGCTCACCCTCCCTGAACACTGAAGCCTTCTTT. This gives the protein CASSPSLNTEAFF.